The 8 T cell receptor beta chains reported below all come from one sample, sequenced in a study of cytomegalovirus exposure and HLA in healthy donors. It was with 60 Vbeta and 13 Jbeta primers that the PCR ran. TCRdb's table, derived via immunoSEQ multiplex PCR, lists solely in-frame clones and lacks some. The sample has about 120,000 clones, approximately 72% seen once. The sequencing sample was made of PBMCs. The receptors were gathered from a man aged 55 to 70 in good health and CMV-seropositive.

This chain uses TRBV2 with TRBJ2-1; no clear D gene. Trimming took 7 bases from V and 4 from J, leaving 5 bases between them. In germline, CDR1 is SNHLY, CDR2 FYNNEI. CDR3 size: 11 residues. The CDR3 loop reads CASTLYNEQFF. The CDR3 bases are TGTGCCAGCACCCTGTACAATGAGCAGTTCTTC.

V and J are TRBV19 and TRBJ1-5; possibly TRBD1 for D (6 bases). The CDR3 totals 16 residues. Trimming left V 2 bases short and J 0 bases short, with 11 bases between. Germline V gene sequence: CDR1 LNHDA, CDR2 SQIVND (reference sequence). The CDR3 region is CASSITTGYSNQPQHF. CDR3 bases: TGTGCCAGTAGTATAACCACAGGGTATAGCAATCAGCCCCAGCATTTT.

This clone came up a few times. V gene TRBV2 combines with J gene TRBJ2-2, with D unresolved. This CDR3 is 11 amino acids long. Germline V gene sequence: CDR1 SNHLY, CDR2 FYNNEI. V lost 8 bases, J lost 7 bases, and 8 bases lay in between. DNA for the CDR3: TGTGCCAGCTCCCTCAGCGGGGAGCTGTTTTTT. Protein sequence: CASSLSGELFF.

The sample holds a few counts of this clone. V is TRBV5-6 and J is TRBJ1-1, with 8 bases lining up with TRBD1. The CDR3 loop spans 13 amino acids. The V gene's germline CDR1 is SGHDT and CDR2 YYEEEE. The J segment lost 4 bases and the V segment lost 4 bases, leaving 3 bases of the junction unmatched. The CDR3 region has the DNA TGTGCCAGCAGCGTGGACAGGGCCACTGAAGCTTTCTTT. As protein: CASSVDRATEAFF.

The chain employs TRBV18 and TRBJ1-1; no definite D call. Germline loops: CDR1 KGHSH, CDR2 LQKENI. This CDR3 is built from 15 residues. Trimming pared 0 bases from V and 1 base from J, leaving 9 bases between. The CDR3 region has the DNA TGTGCCAGCTCACCACCGCTCACAGCGAACACTGAAGCTTTCTTT. Translation: CASSPPLTANTEAFF.

V and J are TRBV2 and TRBJ1-1, with a weak D call TRBD1 (6 bases). The CDR3 covers 13 residues. With 6 bases removed from V and 5 bases from J, the gap between germline ends came to 13 bases. In germline, CDR1 is SNHLY, CDR2 FYNNEI. The CDR3 DNA is TGTGCCAGCAGGGCGGGGGGCTGGACTGAAGCTTTCTTT. Amino acid sequence: CASRAGGWTEAFF.

This CDR3 is CASSLREVYEQYF. Written as DNA, the CDR3 is TGTGCCAGCAGCTTGCGGGAGGTCTACGAGCAGTACTTC. This chain joins TRBV7-9 and TRBJ2-7; 8 bases align to TRBD2. Germline assignment: CDR1 SEHNR and CDR2 FQNEAQ (reference sequence). V lost 3 bases to trimming and J lost 3 bases; unmatched junction nucleotides: 1. This CDR3 spans 13 amino acids.

The sample holds a few counts of this clone. The rearrangement joins TRBV27 to TRBJ1-1; maybe TRBD1 (6 bases). Germline CDR1 is MNHEY and CDR2 is SMNVEV (reference sequence). The CDR3 covers 14 residues. The germline V and J ends were trimmed by 1 base and 1 base, with 7 bases remaining between them. CDR3 coding DNA: TGTGCCAGCAGTTTATTAGGGGGGAACACTGAAGCTTTCTTT. Translating gives CASSLLGGNTEAFF.